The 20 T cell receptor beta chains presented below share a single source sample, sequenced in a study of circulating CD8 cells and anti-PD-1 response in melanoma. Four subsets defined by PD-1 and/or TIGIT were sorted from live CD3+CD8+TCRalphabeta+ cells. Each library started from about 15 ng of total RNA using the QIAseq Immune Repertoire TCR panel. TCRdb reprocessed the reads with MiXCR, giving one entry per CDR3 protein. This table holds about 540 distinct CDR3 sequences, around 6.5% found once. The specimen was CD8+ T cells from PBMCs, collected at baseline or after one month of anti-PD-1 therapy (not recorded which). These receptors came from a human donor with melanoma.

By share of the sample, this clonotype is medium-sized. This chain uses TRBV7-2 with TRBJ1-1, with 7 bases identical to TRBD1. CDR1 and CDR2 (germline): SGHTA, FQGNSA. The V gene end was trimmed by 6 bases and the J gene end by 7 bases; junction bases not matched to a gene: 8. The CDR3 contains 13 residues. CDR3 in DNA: TGTGCCAGCAGGAGGACAGGACCGGTTGAAGCTTTCTTT. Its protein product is CASRRTGPVEAFF.

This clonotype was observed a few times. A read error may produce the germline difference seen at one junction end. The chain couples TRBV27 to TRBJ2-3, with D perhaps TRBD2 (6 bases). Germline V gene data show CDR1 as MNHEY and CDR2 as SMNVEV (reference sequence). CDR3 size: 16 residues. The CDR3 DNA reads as TGTTCCAGCAGTTTAATACGGGACTGGGACACAGATACGCAGTATTTT. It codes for CSSSLIRDWDTDTQYF.

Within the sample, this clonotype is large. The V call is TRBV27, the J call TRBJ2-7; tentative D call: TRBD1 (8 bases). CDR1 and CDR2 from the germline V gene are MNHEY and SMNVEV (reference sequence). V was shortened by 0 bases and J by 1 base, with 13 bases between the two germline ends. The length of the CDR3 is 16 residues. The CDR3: CASSLSGQGGSYEQYF. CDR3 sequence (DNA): TGTGCCAGCAGTTTATCTGGACAGGGAGGGTCCTACGAGCAGTACTTC.

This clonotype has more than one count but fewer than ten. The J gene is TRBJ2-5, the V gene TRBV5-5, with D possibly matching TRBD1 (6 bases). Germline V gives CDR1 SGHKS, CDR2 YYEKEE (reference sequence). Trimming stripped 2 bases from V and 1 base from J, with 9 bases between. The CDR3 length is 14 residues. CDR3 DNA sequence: TGTGCCAGCAGCTTTTGGACAGTCCAAGAGACCCAGTACTTC. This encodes CASSFWTVQETQYF.

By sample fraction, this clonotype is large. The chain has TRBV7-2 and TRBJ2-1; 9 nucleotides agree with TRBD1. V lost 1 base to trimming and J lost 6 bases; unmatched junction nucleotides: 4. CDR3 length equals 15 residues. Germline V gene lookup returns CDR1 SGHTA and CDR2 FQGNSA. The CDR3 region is CASSLVQGAGNEQFF. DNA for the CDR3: TGTGCCAGCAGCTTAGTACAGGGGGCGGGCAATGAGCAGTTCTTC.

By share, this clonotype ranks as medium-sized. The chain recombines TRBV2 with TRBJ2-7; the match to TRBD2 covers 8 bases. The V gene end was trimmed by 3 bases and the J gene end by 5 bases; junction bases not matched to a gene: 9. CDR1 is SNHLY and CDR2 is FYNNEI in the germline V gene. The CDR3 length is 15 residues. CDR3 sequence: CASSERGALVHEQYF. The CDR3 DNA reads TGTGCCAGCAGTGAGCGGGGGGCCCTGGTGCACGAGCAGTACTTC.

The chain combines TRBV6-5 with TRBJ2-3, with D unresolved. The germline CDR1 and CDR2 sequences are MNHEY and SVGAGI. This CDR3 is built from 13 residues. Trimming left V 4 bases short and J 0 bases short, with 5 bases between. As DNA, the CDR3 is TGTGCCAGCAGTTTACAGAGCACAGATACGCAGTATTTT. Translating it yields CASSLQSTDTQYF.

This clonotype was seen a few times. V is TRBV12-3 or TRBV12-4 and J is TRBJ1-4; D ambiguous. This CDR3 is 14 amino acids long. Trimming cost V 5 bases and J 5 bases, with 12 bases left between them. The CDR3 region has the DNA TGTGCCAGCAGTCGGGAGAGTCTAAATGAAAAACTGTTTTTT. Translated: CASSRESLNEKLFF.

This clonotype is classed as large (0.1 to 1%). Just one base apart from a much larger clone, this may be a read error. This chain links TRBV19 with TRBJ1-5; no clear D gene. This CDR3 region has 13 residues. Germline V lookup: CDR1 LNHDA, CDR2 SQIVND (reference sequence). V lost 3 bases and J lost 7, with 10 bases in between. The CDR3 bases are TGTGCCAGTAGTATCGGAGGAAGGCAGCCCCAGCATTTT. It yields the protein CASSIGGRQPQHF.

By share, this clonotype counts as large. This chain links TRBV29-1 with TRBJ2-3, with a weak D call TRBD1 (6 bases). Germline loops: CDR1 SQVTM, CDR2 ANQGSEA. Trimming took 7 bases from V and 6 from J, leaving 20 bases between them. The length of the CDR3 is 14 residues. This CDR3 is CSADDRPGSDTQYF. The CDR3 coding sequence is TGCAGCGCTGATGACAGGCCTGGGTCTGATACGCAGTATTTT.

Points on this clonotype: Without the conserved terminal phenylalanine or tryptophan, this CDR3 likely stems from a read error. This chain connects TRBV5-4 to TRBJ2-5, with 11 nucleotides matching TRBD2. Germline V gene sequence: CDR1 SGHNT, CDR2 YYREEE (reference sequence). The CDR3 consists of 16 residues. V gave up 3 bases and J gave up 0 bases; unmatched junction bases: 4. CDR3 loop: CASSSLAGGYQETQYI. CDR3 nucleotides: TGTGCCAGCAGCTCCCTAGCGGGGGGTTACCAAGAGACCCAGTACATC.

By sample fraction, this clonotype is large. CDR3 loop: CASSFMGELTYNEQFF. Here the CDR3 DNA reads TGTGCCAGCAGCTTTATGGGGGAACTTACTTACAATGAGCAGTTCTTC. V gene TRBV5-5 combines with J gene TRBJ2-1, with D perhaps given as TRBD1 or TRBD2 (5 bases each). Germline V gene data show CDR1 as SGHKS and CDR2 as YYEKEE (reference sequence). Between the trimmed V and J ends, which lost 2 bases and 4 bases, there was a span of 16 bases. CDR3 length: 16 residues.

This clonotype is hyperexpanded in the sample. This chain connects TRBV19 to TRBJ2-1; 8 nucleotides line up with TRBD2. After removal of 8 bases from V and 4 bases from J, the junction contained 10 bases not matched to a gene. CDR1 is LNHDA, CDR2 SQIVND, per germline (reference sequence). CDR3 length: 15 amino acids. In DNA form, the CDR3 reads TGTGCCAGTTCTGCTACTAGCGGACTATACAATGAGCAGTTCTTC. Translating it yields CASSATSGLYNEQFF.

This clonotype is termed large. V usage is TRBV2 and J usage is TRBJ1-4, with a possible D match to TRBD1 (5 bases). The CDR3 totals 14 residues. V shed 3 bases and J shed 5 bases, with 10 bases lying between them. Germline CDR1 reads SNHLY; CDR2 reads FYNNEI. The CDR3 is CASSDPRENEKLFF. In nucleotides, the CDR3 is TGTGCCAGCAGTGATCCCAGGGAAAATGAAAAACTGTTTTTT.

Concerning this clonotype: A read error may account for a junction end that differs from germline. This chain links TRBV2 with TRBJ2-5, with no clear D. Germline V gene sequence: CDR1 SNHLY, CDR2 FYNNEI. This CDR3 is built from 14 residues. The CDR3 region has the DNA TGTGCCAGCAGTGAAGCGCTCGTTCGAGAGATCCAGTACTTC. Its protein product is CASSEALVREIQYF.

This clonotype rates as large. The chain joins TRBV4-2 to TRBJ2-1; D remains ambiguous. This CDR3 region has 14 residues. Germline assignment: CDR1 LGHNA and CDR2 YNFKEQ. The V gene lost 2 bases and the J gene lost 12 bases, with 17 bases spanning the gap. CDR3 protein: CASSQTLGPGAQFF. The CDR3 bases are TGTGCCAGCAGCCAAACTTTGGGTCCCGGTGCGCAGTTCTTC.

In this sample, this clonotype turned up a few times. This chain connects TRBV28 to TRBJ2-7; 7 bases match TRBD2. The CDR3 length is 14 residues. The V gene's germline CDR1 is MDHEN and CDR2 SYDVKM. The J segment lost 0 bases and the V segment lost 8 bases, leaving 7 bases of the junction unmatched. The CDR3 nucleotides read TGTGCCAGCCCCCGGCGGGGGACCTCCTACGAGCAGTACTTC. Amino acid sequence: CASPRRGTSYEQYF.

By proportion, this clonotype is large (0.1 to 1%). The CDR3 sequence: CASSESKEVQETQYF. CDR3 nucleotides: TGTGCCAGCAGTGAGTCAAAAGAGGTTCAAGAGACCCAGTACTTC. This sequence joins TRBV25-1 and TRBJ2-5; D gene uncertain. This CDR3 comprises 15 residues. From germline, CDR1 is MGHDK and CDR2 SYGVNS. The germline V and J ends were trimmed by 3 bases and 2 bases, with 13 bases remaining between them. Using reference TRBV25-1 and TRBJ2-5 for the parts outside the CDR3, the full variable domain is EADIYQTPRYLVIGTGKKITLECSQTMGHDKMYWYQQDPGMELHLIHYSYGVNSTEKGDLSSESTVSRIRTEHFPLTLESARPSHTSQYLCASSESKEVQETQYFGPGTRLLVL.

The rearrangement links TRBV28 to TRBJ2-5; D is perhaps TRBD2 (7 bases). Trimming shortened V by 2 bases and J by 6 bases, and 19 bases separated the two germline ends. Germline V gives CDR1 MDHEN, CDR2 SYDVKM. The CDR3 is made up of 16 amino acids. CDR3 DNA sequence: TGTGCCAGCAGTTTAGGCGGGGGTAAACAGGGACAGACCCAGTACTTC. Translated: CASSLGGGKQGQTQYF. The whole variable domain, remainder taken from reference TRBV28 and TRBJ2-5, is DVKVTQSSRYLVKRTGEKVFLECVQDMDHENMFWYRQDPGLGLRLIYFSYDVKMKEKGDIPEGYSVSREKKERFSLILESASTNQTSMYLCASSLGGGKQGQTQYFGPGTRLLVL.

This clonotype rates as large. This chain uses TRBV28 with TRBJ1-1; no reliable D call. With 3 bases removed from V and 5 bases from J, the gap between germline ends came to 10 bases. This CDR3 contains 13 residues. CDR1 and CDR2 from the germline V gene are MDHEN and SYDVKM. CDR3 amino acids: CASSFTRRTEAFF. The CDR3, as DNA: TGTGCCAGCAGTTTTACCAGGCGAACTGAAGCTTTCTTT.